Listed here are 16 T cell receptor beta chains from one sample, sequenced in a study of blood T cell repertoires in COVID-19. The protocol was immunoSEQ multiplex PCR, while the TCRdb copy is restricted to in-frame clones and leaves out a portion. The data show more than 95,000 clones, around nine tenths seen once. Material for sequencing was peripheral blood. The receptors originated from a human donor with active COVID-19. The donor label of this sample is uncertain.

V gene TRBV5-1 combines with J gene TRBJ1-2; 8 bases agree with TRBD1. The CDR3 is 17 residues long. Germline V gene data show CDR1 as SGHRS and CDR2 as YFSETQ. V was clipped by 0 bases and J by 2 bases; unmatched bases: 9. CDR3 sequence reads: CASSLGAGGQRNYGYTF. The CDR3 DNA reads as TGCGCCAGCAGCTTGGGTGCAGGGGGCCAGCGGAACTATGGCTACACCTTC.

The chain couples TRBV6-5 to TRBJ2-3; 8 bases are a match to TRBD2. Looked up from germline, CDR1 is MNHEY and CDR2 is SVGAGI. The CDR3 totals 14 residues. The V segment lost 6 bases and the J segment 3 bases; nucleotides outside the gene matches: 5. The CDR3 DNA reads TGTGCCAGCAGACTAGCGGTTGGTACAGATACGCAGTATTTT. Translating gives CASRLAVGTDTQYF.

This chain's CDR3 is CASSTLGDLSYEQYF. CDR3 DNA sequence: TGTGCCAGCAGTACCCTAGGTGACCTCTCCTACGAGCAGTACTTC. The chain recombines TRBV28 with TRBJ2-7; unclear D gene. There are 15 residues in the CDR3. V dropped 5 bases and J dropped 0 bases, with 14 bases sitting between them. Germline CDR1 is MDHEN and CDR2 is SYDVKM.

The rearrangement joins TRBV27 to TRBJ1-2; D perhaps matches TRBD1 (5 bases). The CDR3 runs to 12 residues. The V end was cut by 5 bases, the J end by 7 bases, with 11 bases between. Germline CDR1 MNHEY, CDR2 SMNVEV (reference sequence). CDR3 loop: CASSPQGGGYTF. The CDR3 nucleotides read TGTGCCAGCAGTCCCCAGGGAGGTGGCTACACCTTC.

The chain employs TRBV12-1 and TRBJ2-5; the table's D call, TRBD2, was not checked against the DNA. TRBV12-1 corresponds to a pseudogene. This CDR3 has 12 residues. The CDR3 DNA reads TGTGCCAGCAGTTTCCAATCGGGGACCCAGTACTTC. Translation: CASSFQSGTQYF.

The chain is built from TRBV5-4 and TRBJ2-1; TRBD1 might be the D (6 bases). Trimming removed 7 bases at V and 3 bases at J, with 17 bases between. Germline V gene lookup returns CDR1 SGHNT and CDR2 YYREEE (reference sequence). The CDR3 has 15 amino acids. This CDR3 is CASHPQQGIYNEQFF. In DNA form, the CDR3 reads TGTGCCAGCCACCCTCAACAGGGCATCTACAATGAGCAGTTCTTC.

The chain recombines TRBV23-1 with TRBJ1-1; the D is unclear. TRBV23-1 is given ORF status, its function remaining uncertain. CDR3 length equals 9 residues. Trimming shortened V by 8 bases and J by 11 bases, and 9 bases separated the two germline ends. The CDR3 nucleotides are TGCGCCAGCCCCCCCGGTGCTTTCTTT. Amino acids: CASPPGAFF.

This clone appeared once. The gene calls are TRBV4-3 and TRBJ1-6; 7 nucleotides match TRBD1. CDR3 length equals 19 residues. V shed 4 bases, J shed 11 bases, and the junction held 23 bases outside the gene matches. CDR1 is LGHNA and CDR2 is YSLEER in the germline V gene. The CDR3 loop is CASSPYRPGQTNSVAPLHF. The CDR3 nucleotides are TGCGCCAGCAGCCCGTACCGACCGGGACAGACGAATTCGGTGGCACCCCTCCACTTT.

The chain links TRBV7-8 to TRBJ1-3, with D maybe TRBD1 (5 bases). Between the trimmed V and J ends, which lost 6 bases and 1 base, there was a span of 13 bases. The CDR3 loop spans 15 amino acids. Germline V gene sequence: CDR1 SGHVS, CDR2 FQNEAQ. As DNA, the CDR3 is TGTGCCAGCAGTTTTCCGGCAGGGTCTGGAAACACCATATATTTT. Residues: CASSFPAGSGNTIYF.

The CDR3 DNA is TGCGCCAGCAGCGGAAGGCCGGGACTAGGGGCAGAGACCCAGTACTTC. Translated: CASSGRPGLGAETQYF. The genes are TRBV5-1 and TRBJ2-5, with 8 bases identical to TRBD2. Germline V lookup: CDR1 SGHRS, CDR2 YFSETQ. CDR3 size: 16 residues. Trimming cost V 4 bases and J 4 bases; bases outside gene matches: 12.

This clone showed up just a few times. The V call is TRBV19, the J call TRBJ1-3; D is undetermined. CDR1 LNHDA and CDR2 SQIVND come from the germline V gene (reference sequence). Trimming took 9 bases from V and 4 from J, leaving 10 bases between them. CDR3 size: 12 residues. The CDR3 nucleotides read TGTGCCAGCTATAAGCAAGGAAACACCATATATTTT. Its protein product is CASYKQGNTIYF.

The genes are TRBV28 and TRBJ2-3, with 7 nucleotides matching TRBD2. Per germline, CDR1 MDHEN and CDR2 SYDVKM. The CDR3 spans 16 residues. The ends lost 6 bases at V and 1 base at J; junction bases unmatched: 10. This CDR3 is CASSPDGAGRTDTQYF. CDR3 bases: TGTGCCAGCAGCCCCGATGGAGCGGGGCGCACAGATACGCAGTATTTT.

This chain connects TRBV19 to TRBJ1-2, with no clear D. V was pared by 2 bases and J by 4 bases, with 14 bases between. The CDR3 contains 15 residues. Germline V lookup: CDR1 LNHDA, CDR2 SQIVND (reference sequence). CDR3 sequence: CASSITGIGGYGYTF. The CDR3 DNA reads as TGTGCCAGTAGTATAACGGGGATTGGCGGCTATGGCTACACCTTC. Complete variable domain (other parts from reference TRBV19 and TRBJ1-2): DGGITQSPKYLFRKEGQNVTLSCEQNLNHDAMYWYRQDPGQGLRLIYYSQIVNDFQKGDIAEGYSVSREKKESFPLTVTSAQKNPTAFYLCASSITGIGGYGYTFGSGTRLTVV.

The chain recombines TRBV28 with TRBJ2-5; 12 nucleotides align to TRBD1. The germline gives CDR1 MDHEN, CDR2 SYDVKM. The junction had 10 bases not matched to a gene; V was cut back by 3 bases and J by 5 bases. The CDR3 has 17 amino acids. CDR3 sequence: CASSLISGTGGRETQYF. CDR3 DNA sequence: TGTGCCAGCAGTTTGATATCCGGGACAGGGGGCCGGGAGACCCAGTACTTC.

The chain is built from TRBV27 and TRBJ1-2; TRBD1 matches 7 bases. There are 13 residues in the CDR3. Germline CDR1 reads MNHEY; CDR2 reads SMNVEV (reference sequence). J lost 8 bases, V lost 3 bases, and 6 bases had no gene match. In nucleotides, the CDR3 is TGTGCCAGCAGTTTGAAGGGGGCGCGGGGCTACACCTTC. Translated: CASSLKGARGYTF.

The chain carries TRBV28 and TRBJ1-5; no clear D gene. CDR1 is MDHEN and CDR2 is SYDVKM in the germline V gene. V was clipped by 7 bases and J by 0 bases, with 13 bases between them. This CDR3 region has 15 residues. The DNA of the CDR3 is TGTGCCAGCACCTTGGGCGGGAATAGCAATCAGCCCCAGCATTTT. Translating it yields CASTLGGNSNQPQHF.